This T cell receptor (beta chain) appears in the sequencing data of a study of T cell repertoires in aging, cancer and after chemotherapy. General study points: Age-matched healthy donors had significantly more diverse, less clonal blood TCR repertoires than untreated cancer patients.

This clonotype ranks as medium-sized (0.01 to 0.1%). The target antigen is unknown. The template was genomic DNA from peripheral blood, not RNA. TRB rearrangements spanning V, D and J were amplified using mixed TRB-A/B primers. TCRdb independently ran MiXCR on the multiplex PCR reads; one entry per CDR3 protein. The repertoire holds approximately 5,000 distinct CDR3 sequences, with 26% as singletons. The CDR3 totals 18 residues. Germline CDR1 and CDR2: GTSNPN and SVGIG (reference sequence). The ends lost 2 bases at V and 3 bases at J; junction bases unmatched: 14. The sample was blood. This chain connects TRBV30 to TRBJ2-1, with TRBD2 matching over 9 bases. This sequence was found in a human donor in good health. As DNA, the CDR3 is TGTGCCTGGAGTCCGGGGACTAGCACCTCCCTTTTCTACAATGAGCAGTTCTTC. Its protein product is CAWSPGTSTSLFYNEQFF.